Detailed here is one T cell receptor (beta chain). What this receptor recognizes is not known. Per-base qualities were not stored, and no clone one base away is much larger. The sample originates from a study of control samples from healthy donors and cancer patients (TCRdb year 2020). Library generation was performed with the immunoSEQ multiplex PCR assay. Drawn from immuneACCESS, this table holds only the in-frame rearrangements with V and J called that TCRdb kept. Clones are partly lost; checked studies trace under half to an unresolved V gene and leave the rest unexplained. This sample lists 130,000 or so clones; roughly 90% were detected once. Clones ranked in the top ten supply roughly 3.2% of the sample. CDR1 and CDR2 were assigned from the germline V gene as SNHLY and FYNNEI. Trimming costs V 10 bases and J 4 bases, and their ends lie 19 bases apart. Inclusive of the bounding cysteine and phenylalanine, the CDR3 is 14 residues long. The entry retains the CDR3 DNA only, 42 bases that are in frame from base 1.

The sequence was collected from a man between 45 and 60 years old in good health. The chain was built from TRBV2 and TRBJ1-2; matching of 6 bases hints at TRBD1 as the D gene. Sequenced input: blood. Here the CDR3 is given as CATRAGAASYGYTF. The sequenced DNA is TGTGCCACGAGGGCGGGGGCTGCGAGCTATGGCTACACCTTC. The CDR3, completed at both ends by the reference TRBV2 and TRBJ1-2 genes, gives the full variable domain EPEVTQTPSHQVTQMGQEVILRCVPISNHLYFYWYRQILGQKVEFLVSFYNNEISEKSEIFDDQFSVERPDGSNFTLKIRSTKLEDSAMYFCATRAGAASYGYTFGSGTRLTVV.